A selection of T cell receptor beta chains follows, all from one sample in a study of cytomegalovirus exposure and HLA in healthy donors. The assay was immunoSEQ multiplex PCR, and TCRdb's table has in-frame clones only and misses some. The repertoire holds about 120,000 clones, with over 65% as singletons. What was sequenced was PBMCs. The receptors derive from a middle-aged woman in good health and CMV-seropositive. Both conserved end residues are part of each CDR3. The D gene is left open where the match is weak. Clone size is not always given. Where it is, it says once, few, many or a class for expanded clones.

V: TRBV2
J: TRBJ1-5
D: .
size: .
DNA: TGTGCCAGCAGCGGACAGTACAATCAGCCCCAGCATTTT
CDR3: CASSGQYNQPQHF

V: TRBV9
J: TRBJ1-2
D: .
size: .
DNA: TGTGCCAGCAGCGGAGACGGGGGTCGGTACACCTTC
CDR3: CASSGDGGRYTF

V: TRBV5-1
J: TRBJ2-5
D: TRBD1
size: .
DNA: TGCGCCAGCAGCTTGGGGGACAGGGGGCAAGAGACCCAGTACTTC
CDR3: CASSLGDRGQETQYF

V: TRBV18
J: TRBJ2-7
D: .
size: .
DNA: TGTGCCAGCTCACCACTGGGGGGTGGCGAGCAGTACTTC
CDR3: CASSPLGGGEQYF

V: TRBV5-1
J: TRBJ2-3
D: .
size: .
DNA: TGCGCCAGCAGCGTGGGTATGGGAGACGGAGATACGCAGTATTTT
CDR3: CASSVGMGDGDTQYF

V: TRBV5-6
J: TRBJ1-5
D: TRBD1
size: .
DNA: TGTGCCAGCAGCTCGAGGGACAGGGCGGGGAGTCAGCCCCAGCATTTT
CDR3: CASSSRDRAGSQPQHF

V: TRBV30
J: TRBJ2-2
D: .
size: .
DNA: TGTGCCGGAAGGGGCTACTACACCGGGGAGCTGTTTTTT
CDR3: CAGRGYYTGELFF

V: TRBV6-5
J: TRBJ2-7
D: .
size: once
DNA: TGTGCCAGCAGTTACGACAGGCGATCCTACGAGCAGTACTTC
CDR3: CASSYDRRSYEQYF

V: TRBV2
J: TRBJ2-5
D: TRBD2
size: .
DNA: TGTGCCAGCAGGAGACCCTCGGGAGGTCAAGAGACCCAGTACTTC
CDR3: CASRRPSGGQETQYF

V: TRBV7-9
J: TRBJ2-7
D: .
size: .
DNA: TGTGCCAGCAGCTCGGCCTTGGGGGCAGCGTGGGAGCAGTACTTC
CDR3: CASSSALGAAWEQYF

V: TRBV27
J: TRBJ1-2
D: TRBD1
size: .
DNA: TGTGCCAGCAGTCTCGGACAGGGCCAATCTTATGGCTACACCTTC
CDR3: CASSLGQGQSYGYTF

V: TRBV7-8
J: TRBJ1-4
D: TRBD1
size: .
DNA: TGTGCCAGCAGCAGAGTCGCCGGGACAGGTTCGTCGCAAGAAAAACTGTTTTTT
CDR3: CASSRVAGTGSSQEKLFF

V: TRBV5-5
J: TRBJ1-1
D: .
size: .
DNA: TGTGCCAGCAGCTTCAGGACGGGATGGAACACTGAAGCTTTCTTT
CDR3: CASSFRTGWNTEAFF

V: TRBV9
J: TRBJ2-3
D: .
size: .
DNA: TGTGCCAGCAGCGTATTAGGACTCTCTTCAGATACGCAGTATTTT
CDR3: CASSVLGLSSDTQYF

V: TRBV6-5
J: TRBJ2-7
D: TRBD2
size: .
DNA: TGTGCCAGCAGTTACCGGGAGGCGGGGGGTAGCCGCGAGCAGTACTTC
CDR3: CASSYREAGGSREQYF

V: TRBV6-4
J: TRBJ2-3
D: TRBD2
size: once
DNA: TGTGCCAGCAGTGACTCTCCAGCGGGAGCTAGCACAGATACGCAGTATTTT
CDR3: CASSDSPAGASTDTQYF

V: TRBV29-1
J: TRBJ1-5
D: TRBD1
size: .
DNA: TGCAGCGTTGAAGGGGACGGGACAGGTCATTTACCCCAGCATTTT
CDR3: CSVEGDGTGHLPQHF

V: TRBV5-1
J: TRBJ2-2
D: TRBD1
size: few
DNA: TGCGCCAGCAGCTTGCAGACAGGGATTAACACCGGGGAGCTGTTTTTT
CDR3: CASSLQTGINTGELFF

V: TRBV7-9
J: TRBJ1-2
D: TRBD1
size: .
DNA: TGTGCCAGCAGCTGGGGACAGGAGTACTATGGCTACACCTTC
CDR3: CASSWGQEYYGYTF

V: TRBV5-1
J: TRBJ1-5
D: .
size: .
DNA: TGCGCCAGCAGCTTGGAAGGCCAGGGGAATCAGCCCCAGCATTTT
CDR3: CASSLEGQGNQPQHF

V: TRBV5-1
J: TRBJ2-7
D: .
size: .
DNA: TGCGCCAGCAGCCCCCTTGGAGTCTACGAGCAGTACTTC
CDR3: CASSPLGVYEQYF

V: TRBV27
J: TRBJ1-4
D: .
size: .
DNA: TGTGCCAGCCGTCGACAGACTAATGAAAAACTGTTTTTT
CDR3: CASRRQTNEKLFF

V: TRBV11-2
J: TRBJ1-1
D: .
size: .
DNA: TGTGCCAGCAGCTTACAGGGGAACACTGAAGCTTTCTTT
CDR3: CASSLQGNTEAFF

V: TRBV4-1
J: TRBJ1-4
D: TRBD1
size: .
DNA: TGCGCCAGCAGCCAACATTGGACAGGGGAGGTTAGGAATGAAAAACTGTTTTTT
CDR3: CASSQHWTGEVRNEKLFF

V: TRBV7-3
J: TRBJ1-1
D: .
size: few
DNA: TGTGCCAGCAGCGTACAGGGTGCGACTGAAGCTTTCTTT
CDR3: CASSVQGATEAFF

V: TRBV19
J: TRBJ1-4
D: TRBD1
size: .
DNA: TGTGCCAGTAGTGCGACAGGGGTAAATGAAAAACTGTTTTTT
CDR3: CASSATGVNEKLFF

V: TRBV4-3
J: TRBJ1-5
D: TRBD1
size: .
DNA: TGCGCCAGCAGCCTAGGGACAGGGCGAAATCAGCCCCAGCATTTT
CDR3: CASSLGTGRNQPQHF

V: TRBV7-9
J: TRBJ2-1
D: TRBD2
size: few
DNA: TGTGCCAGCAGCTCGGGGACTAGCGGGAGAAATGAGCAGTTCTTC
CDR3: CASSSGTSGRNEQFF

V: TRBV5-6
J: TRBJ2-5
D: TRBD2
size: few
DNA: TGTGCCAGCAGCTTCCTTAGCGGGGGGGCCAGGGAGACCCAGTACTTC
CDR3: CASSFLSGGARETQYF

V: TRBV7-9
J: TRBJ2-5
D: TRBD1
size: .
DNA: TGTGCCAGCCGGCCGGGACAGGGAGGGGAGACCCAGTACTTC
CDR3: CASRPGQGGETQYF

V: TRBV4-2
J: TRBJ1-6
D: TRBD1
size: .
DNA: TGTGCCAGCAGCCAGGCCGGGACAGAGAATTCACCCCTCCACTTT
CDR3: CASSQAGTENSPLHF

V: TRBV6-5
J: TRBJ1-3
D: TRBD1
size: .
DNA: TGTGCCAGCAGTTACTCGACAGGGTCGGGAAACACCATATATTTT
CDR3: CASSYSTGSGNTIYF

V: TRBV5-1
J: TRBJ2-7
D: TRBD1
size: once
DNA: TGCGCCAGCAGCTCATCAGGGGGAAGCGCCTACGAGCAGTACTTC
CDR3: CASSSSGGSAYEQYF

V: TRBV19
J: TRBJ2-3
D: .
size: once
DNA: TGTGCCAGTAGTATTCCGGGAGAAAAAGATACGCAGTATTTT
CDR3: CASSIPGEKDTQYF

V: TRBV7-2
J: TRBJ2-2
D: TRBD2
size: .
DNA: TGTGCCAGCAGCCTGCGGGTCGGGGGGGACGCCGGGGAGCTGTTTTTT
CDR3: CASSLRVGGDAGELFF

V: TRBV5-4
J: TRBJ2-7
D: .
size: .
DNA: TGTGCCAGCAGCAACACAGGGAACGACTACGAGCAGTACTTC
CDR3: CASSNTGNDYEQYF

V: TRBV18
J: TRBJ2-7
D: .
size: .
DNA: TGTGCCAGCTCCCCAAGGAGAACGCCGGGATGGGCCTACGAGCAGTACTTC
CDR3: CASSPRRTPGWAYEQYF

V: TRBV5-4
J: TRBJ1-2
D: .
size: .
DNA: TGTGCCAGCAGCTCAAGCGGCAGGCGTGGAGCTAACTATGGCTACACCTTC
CDR3: CASSSSGRRGANYGYTF

V: TRBV5-4
J: TRBJ2-7
D: TRBD1
size: .
DNA: TGTGCCAGCAGCTTGGATTTCGGGACAGGGAGGTACGAGCAGTACTTC
CDR3: CASSLDFGTGRYEQYF

V: TRBV19
J: TRBJ1-2
D: .
size: .
DNA: TGTGCCAGTAGTATCTTAAGGGGGACATCGTATGGCTACACCTTC
CDR3: CASSILRGTSYGYTF

V: TRBV5-6
J: TRBJ1-1
D: TRBD1
size: .
DNA: TGTGCCAGCAGCTTAGAGGGACAGAACATGAACACTGAAGCTTTCTTT
CDR3: CASSLEGQNMNTEAFF